This TCR beta chain was documented in a study of OX40 agonist ivuxolimab in advanced cancers. Overall study: Of the participants, under 50% had some prior anti-PD-1, anti-PD-L1 or anti-CTLA-4 therapy, which was allowed.

The method was immunoSEQ multiplex PCR; TCRdb's version includes in-frame clones alone and lacks a portion of them. The sample has tens of thousands of clones, 80% to 90% seen once. Germline V CDR1 and CDR2: LNHDA, SQIVND (reference sequence). The CDR3 consists of 17 residues. After removal of 7 bases from V and 6 bases from J, the junction contained 17 bases not matched to a gene. The chain links TRBV19 to TRBJ2-2; 7 nucleotides align to TRBD2. Specimen: CD4+ or CD8+ T cells sorted from blood, collected in a trial of the OX40 agonist ivuxolimab. The receptor was isolated from an adult with an advanced solid tumor such as melanoma, head and neck, liver or kidney cancer. The CDR3 spells CASTPPPGLLRSGELFF. The DNA of the CDR3 is TGTGCCAGTACCCCCCCGCCGGGACTACTTCGTTCCGGGGAGCTGTTTTTT.